The 14 T cell receptor beta chains given below trace back to one sample, sequenced in a study of regulatory T cells in long-lasting Graves disease. Sample time point: persistent/refractory GD, antithyroid drugs over 5 years with positive TRAb. The TCR library was made from RNA that had been extracted from PBMCs in TRIzol. For TCR beta, libraries came from iRepertoire HTBI primers and Arm-PCR of CDR3 regions. MiXCR, run by TCRdb on the multiplex PCR reads, gives a single entry per CDR3 protein. The sample yields a few hundred thousand distinct CDR3 sequences, roughly a quarter seen once. Sequenced here: peripheral blood mononuclear cells (PBMCs), sampled when the disease was refractory, from a patient treated with antithyroid drugs. All receptors come from a female donor with Graves disease.

This clonotype was seen a handful of times. This chain links TRBV28 with TRBJ1-5; 7 bases align to TRBD1. J gave up 6 bases and V 5 bases, and 10 bases lay outside the gene matches. Germline V gives CDR1 MDHEN, CDR2 SYDVKM. The CDR3 contains 15 residues. The CDR3 spells CASSIGTVSFQPQHF. The CDR3 region has the DNA TGTGCCAGCAGTATAGGGACAGTCTCTTTTCAGCCCCAGCATTTT.

This clonotype was seen more than once but under ten times. The rearrangement joins TRBV6-1 to TRBJ2-7; no clear D. This CDR3 is built from 14 residues. Trimming took 7 bases from V and 3 from J, leaving 16 bases between them. Germline assignment: CDR1 MNHNS and CDR2 SASEGT. CDR3 loop: CASKLEAQVYEQYF. The CDR3 nucleotides read TGTGCCAGCAAGCTAGAGGCACAAGTCTACGAGCAGTACTTC.

This clonotype came up many times. Compared with germline, one end of the junction differs, possibly owing to a read error. V gene TRBV15 combines with J gene TRBJ1-5; possibly TRBD1 for D (6 bases). The CDR3 consists of 15 residues. From germline, CDR1 is LNHNV and CDR2 YYDKDF (reference sequence). The DNA of the CDR3 is TGTGCCAGCAGCGGGGACACAATTAGCAATCAGCCCCAGCATTTT. It is translated as CASSGDTISNQPQHF.

A few counts support this clonotype. V and J are TRBV11-1 and TRBJ2-2; 8 bases line up with TRBD2. The CDR3 totals 15 residues. Germline CDR1 and CDR2: SGHAT and FQDESV (reference sequence). Germline trimming cut 6 bases from V and 5 bases from J; bases unmatched to any gene: 8. CDR3 sequence reads: CASSFGLASTGELFF. The CDR3 DNA sequence: TGTGCCAGCAGTTTCGGACTAGCTTCGACCGGGGAGCTGTTTTTT.

The CDR3, as DNA: TGTGCCTGGAGTGTACGGACTCTTCCCTACGAGCAGTACTTC. Amino acids: CAWSVRTLPYEQYF. The chain couples TRBV30 to TRBJ2-7; possible D gene TRBD2, 5 bases. Between the trimmed V and J ends, which lost 0 bases and 2 bases, there was a span of 11 bases. CDR1 and CDR2 from the germline V gene are GTSNPN and SVGIG (reference sequence). The CDR3 contains 14 residues.

This clonotype was recorded at least ten times. The rearrangement joins TRBV16 to TRBJ2-7, with D hard to call. V lost 2 bases and J 5 bases, leaving 7 bases between the germline ends. The CDR3 contains 12 residues. Germline V CDR1 and CDR2: KGHSY, FQNENV. The CDR3 region has the DNA TGTGCCAGCAGCCAAAGTGGCCACGAGCAGTACTTC. Its protein product is CASSQSGHEQYF.

The chain recombines TRBV27 with TRBJ1-1, with 9 positions matching TRBD1. This CDR3 is 15 amino acids long. V lost 2 bases and J lost 3; bases outside the gene matches: 4. CDR1 is MNHEY and CDR2 is SMNVEV in the germline V gene (reference sequence). CDR3 DNA sequence: TGTGCCAGCAGTTTAAGGGGACAGGGTGACACTGAAGCTTTCTTT. It is translated as CASSLRGQGDTEAFF.

This clonotype was observed many times. The V call is TRBV2, the J call TRBJ2-7; 10 bases map to TRBD2. The CDR3 loop spans 14 amino acids. CDR1 SNHLY and CDR2 FYNNEI come from the germline V gene. J lost 4 bases, V lost 7 bases, and 7 bases had no gene match. The CDR3 protein is CASTRTSGDYEQYF. The CDR3, as DNA: TGTGCCAGCACCAGGACTAGCGGAGATTACGAGCAGTACTTC.

The chain couples TRBV7-9 to TRBJ1-1, with D perhaps matching TRBD1 (6 bases). Germline CDR1 SEHNR, CDR2 FQNEAQ (reference sequence). The length of the CDR3 is 15 residues. V was cut by 3 bases and J by 1 base, with 12 bases left in between. The DNA for the CDR3 is TGTGCCAGCAGCTTCATCGGGGGCGCGAACACTGAAGCTTTCTTT. Translation: CASSFIGGANTEAFF.

This clonotype has only a few counts. The CDR3 DNA reads as TGTGCCAGCAGTGGGGGGACAGGATACAATGAGCAGTTCTTC. This encodes CASSGGTGYNEQFF. This chain links TRBV12-3 or TRBV12-4 with TRBJ2-1, with 8 bases identical to TRBD1. Trimming took 5 bases from V and 4 from J; bases not matched to a gene: 4. The CDR3 sequence is 14 residues long.

The chain employs TRBV5-5 and TRBJ2-2; 13 bases are a match to TRBD2. Trimming at V came to 4 bases and at J to 6 bases, leaving 6 bases not matched to a gene. The CDR3 is made up of 16 amino acids. The germline CDR1 and CDR2 sequences are SGHKS and YYEKEE (reference sequence). Here the CDR3 DNA reads TGTGCCAGCAGCGATGGACTAGCGGGAGCGGCCGGGGAGCTGTTTTTT. This translates into CASSDGLAGAAGELFF. The whole variable domain, filled in from reference TRBV5-5 and TRBJ2-2, reads DAGVTQSPTHLIKTRGQQVTLRCSPISGHKSVSWYQQVLGQGPQFIFQYYEKEERGRGNFPDRFSARQFPNYSSELNVNALLLGDSALYLCASSDGLAGAAGELFFGEGSRLTVL.

The table lists this clonotype with many counts. The rearrangement joins TRBV28 to TRBJ1-5; the D gene is possibly TRBD1 (5 bases). Looked up from germline, CDR1 is MDHEN and CDR2 is SYDVKM. The germline V and J ends were trimmed by 5 bases and 4 bases, with 15 bases remaining between them. The CDR3 covers 15 residues. The DNA for the CDR3 is TGTGCCAGCAGTACTCCCGGGACGGGGAATCAGCCCCAGCATTTT. Its translation: CASSTPGTGNQPQHF.

The V gene is TRBV2, the J gene TRBJ2-1; 12 bases agree with TRBD2. Germline V gene data show CDR1 as SNHLY and CDR2 as FYNNEI. This CDR3 comprises 14 residues. Trimming at V came to 2 bases and at J to 8 bases, leaving 1 base not matched to a gene. The CDR3, as DNA: TGTGCCAGCAGTGAAAGACTAGCGGGGGATGAGCAGTTCTTC. Protein sequence: CASSERLAGDEQFF.

A remark on this clonotype: One end of the junction does not line up with germline, which may come from a read error. The chain has TRBV10-3 and TRBJ1-1; D call uncertain. Looked up from germline, CDR1 is ENHRY and CDR2 is SYGVKD. This CDR3 has 15 amino acids. Here the CDR3 reads CASSERRTTNTGAFF. CDR3 nucleotides: TGTGCCAGCAGTGAGAGAAGGACTACAAACACTGGAGCTTTCTTT.